Only a few counts were recorded for the clone carrying this TCR beta chain. No antigen is known for it. MiXCR was run by TCRdb on the RT-PCR reads, yielding one entry per CDR3 protein. The table includes roughly 700,000 distinct CDR3 sequences, approximately 15% detected once. This sample was taken from a study of response to subunit inactivated influenza vaccine. The study, taken as a whole, reports: Each seasonal influenza vaccination recruits few new T cells, the authors suggested.

Germline V lookup: CDR1 MNHEY, CDR2 SMNVEV (reference sequence). The CDR3 has 14 amino acids. With 6 bases removed from V and 3 bases from J, the gap between germline ends came to 11 bases. This clonotype originated in a man aged 45-60 years who received an inactivated influenza vaccine. The source material was PBMCs from blood, sampled less than 15 days before vaccination. The genes are TRBV27 and TRBJ1-4, with D unresolved. CDR3 sequence reads: CASRIRASNEKLFF. The CDR3 DNA is TGTGCCAGCAGAATCCGGGCCTCTAATGAAAAACTGTTTTTT.